This T cell receptor (beta chain) was retrieved from a study of T-cell reconstitution after alpha-beta-depleted transplantation in children. Study-level points and caveats: Two months or so post-transplant, alpha-beta T cells reportedly derived from several hundred expanded graft clones. Counts and diversity of T cells one year after transplant came mostly from newly produced T cells.

Regarding this clonotype: Its antigen is not identified.

Unique molecular identifiers were incorporated when the TCRbeta library was constructed. TCRdb analysed the PCR reads with MiXCR anew, one entry per CDR3 protein. The sample has under 750,000 distinct CDR3 sequences, under 30% seen once. The CDR3 contains 17 residues. CDR1 and CDR2 (germline): LGHNA, YNFKEQ. The V gene end was trimmed by 3 bases and the J gene end by 0 bases; junction bases not matched to a gene: 7. The chain links TRBV4-2 to TRBJ2-2; 7 positions match TRBD2. The sample consisted of PBMCs, mostly from graft donor cells, taken 360 days after TCRalphabeta/CD19-depleted stem cell transplant. This TCR came from a boy under two years old who had a stem cell transplant for acute myeloid leukemia, so the T cells may come from the graft donor. CDR3: CASSQPMGGANTGELFF. The CDR3 nucleotides read TGTGCCAGCAGCCAGCCAATGGGGGGGGCGAACACCGGGGAGCTGTTTTTT.